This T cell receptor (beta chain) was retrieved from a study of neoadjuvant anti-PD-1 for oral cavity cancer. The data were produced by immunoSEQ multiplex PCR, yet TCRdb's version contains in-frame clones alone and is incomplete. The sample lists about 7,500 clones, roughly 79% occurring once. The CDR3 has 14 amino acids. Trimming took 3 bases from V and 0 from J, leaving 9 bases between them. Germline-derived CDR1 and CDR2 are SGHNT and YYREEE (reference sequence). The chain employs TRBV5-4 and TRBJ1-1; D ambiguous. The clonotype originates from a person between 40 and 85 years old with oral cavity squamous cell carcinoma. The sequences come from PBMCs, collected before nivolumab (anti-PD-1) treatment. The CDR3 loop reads CASSSVIMNTEAFF. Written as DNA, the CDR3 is TGTGCCAGCAGCTCCGTCATTATGAACACTGAAGCTTTCTTT.